The sample holds a few counts of the clone carrying this TCR beta chain. The antigen is unknown. From the reads, TCRdb called clonotypes with MiXCR, one entry per CDR3 protein. The sample includes approximately 500,000 distinct CDR3 sequences, roughly 12% of them seen just once. These data belong to a study of T cell repertoires in cytomegalovirus infection. The J segment lost 0 bases and the V segment lost 4 bases, leaving 6 bases of the junction unmatched. CDR3 size: 16 residues. Germline CDR1 is SGDLS and CDR2 is YYNGEE. Study-level findings and limits: Dominating the ex vivo response were HLA-C-restricted CMV-specific TCR beta clonotypes.

The chain combines TRBV9 with TRBJ2-4, with 8 bases fitting TRBD1. The receptor comes from a human donor in good health (CMV status not recorded). Some clones in this sample may be carry-over from other donors' samples. Material for sequencing was PBMCs. CDR3 sequence (DNA): TGTGCCAGCAGCCCAGGGGGCCACGTAGCCAAAAACATTCAGTACTTC. Its protein is CASSPGGHVAKNIQYF.